The clone carrying this T cell receptor (beta chain) was seen a single time. The antigen is not known. V dropped 11 bases and J dropped 4 bases, with 15 bases sitting between them. This CDR3 is 13 amino acids long. Germline V gives CDR1 MNHEY, CDR2 SVGAGI. These data originate in a study of beta chain features in type 1 diabetes. Study details: No age, gender or cell yield differences were seen between patients and healthy donors. General observations from the study: A greater similarity of naive, central memory and Treg TCRB repertoires was seen among patients than among healthy donors. VDJ junctions from patients with type 1 diabetes contained fewer insertions and more deletions. Researchers report that Type 1 diabetes patients had moderately but significantly shorter TCRB CDR3s across all four CD4+ subsets.

The authors reverse transcribed all of the isolated RNA, so sequencing captured expressed TCRB transcripts. Some clones are missing from TCRdb's copy, which holds only in-frame ones; the method was immunoSEQ multiplex PCR. The table lists about 47,000 clones, approximately 40% of them singletons, with approximately 0.13% in the top ten. CD45RO/CCR7/CD25/CD127/CD95/CD27 staining was used to isolate CD4+ naive, central memory, regulatory and stem cell-like memory cells by sorting. This receptor was identified in a man younger than 40 with type 1 diabetes. Sequenced input: stem cell memory CD4+ T cells from blood. The rearrangement uses TRBV6-5 and TRBJ1-5, with a tentative D call TRBD1 (6 bases). CDR3: CAVGQRMNQPQHF. DNA of the CDR3: TGTGCCGTCGGACAGCGGATGAATCAGCCCCAGCATTTT.